This TCR beta chain was captured in a study of T cell changes during pregnancy in multiple sclerosis. Clones were read by immunoSEQ multiplex PCR, and TCRdb kept only the in-frame ones, dropping some. The sample holds 35,000 or so clones, around nine tenths seen once. CDR1 SQVTM and CDR2 ANQGSEA come from the germline V gene. J lost 6 bases, V lost 7 bases, and 8 bases had no gene match. The CDR3 is 12 amino acids. Source: CD8+ T cells from peripheral blood mononuclear cells, taken in the third trimester of pregnancy. The source is a female donor with multiple sclerosis, enrolled in a pregnancy study. The chain has TRBV29-1 and TRBJ2-7; 8 bases map to TRBD1. Here the CDR3 DNA reads TGCAGCGCCAGGACAGGGTTGGTCGAGCAGTACTTC. Amino acid sequence: CSARTGLVEQYF.